This T cell receptor (beta chain) was profiled in a study of blood T cell repertoires in COVID-19. Germline V gene data show CDR1 as SGHNT and CDR2 as YYREEE (reference sequence). The CDR3 length is 13 residues. Trimming removed 3 bases from V and 4 bases from J, with 10 bases in between. Data came from immunoSEQ multiplex PCR; TCRdb stores just in-frame clones and leaves some out. Of 140,000 or so clones listed, around 85% are singletons. The sample taken for sequencing was PBMCs or T cells enriched from blood (not recorded which). This receptor was taken from a man aged 50 to 59 who had recovered from COVID-19. The chain employs TRBV5-4 and TRBJ1-1; the D is unclear. As DNA, the CDR3 is TGTGCCAGCAGCTCCCCTGAGAGCACTGAAGCTTTCTTT. Its translation is CASSSPESTEAFF.